This TCR beta chain was sequenced during a study of control samples from healthy donors and cancer patients. The CDR3 is 16 residues long. V was clipped by 0 bases and J by 1 base, with 10 bases between them. CDR1 is MGHRA and CDR2 is YSYEKL in the germline V gene. Method: immunoSEQ multiplex PCR; TCRdb's copy keeps in-frame clones and lacks some. This sample has 70,000 to 75,000 clones, with about nine tenths found just once. Sequences were obtained from PBMCs. The J gene is TRBJ1-5, the V gene TRBV4-1; D is possibly TRBD1 (5 bases). This sequence originates from a man aged 55 to 69 with lung cancer. For the CDR3, the DNA is TGCGCCAGCAGCCAAGACTCCAGGGCGAGCAATCAGCCCCAGCATTTT. Amino acids: CASSQDSRASNQPQHF.